A single sample gave rise to the 27 T cell receptor beta chains below, sequenced in a study of identical twins. TCRdb passed the 5' RACE reads through MiXCR, listing each CDR3 protein once. Among 200,000 to 250,000 distinct CDR3 sequences listed, approximately 12% were seen once. The sample was also reused in another study, on yellow fever vaccine responses in identical twins.

Sequencing input: memory (CD45RO+) T cells sorted from blood. The receptors were gathered from a woman under 30 in good health.

This chain connects TRBV4-3 to TRBJ2-1; D gene ambiguous. CDR1 is LGHNA and CDR2 is YSLEER in the germline V gene. The CDR3 covers 15 residues. Trimming cost V 0 bases and J 7 bases, with 13 bases left between them. CDR3 sequence reads: CASSQDGTLKNEQFF. For the CDR3, the DNA is TGCGCCAGCAGCCAAGACGGTACCTTGAAAAATGAGCAGTTCTTC.

The rearrangement links TRBV3-1 to TRBJ2-3; 11 positions agree with TRBD2. Germline V gene lookup returns CDR1 LGHDT and CDR2 YNNKEL (reference sequence). V was pared by 1 base and J by 6 bases, with 6 bases of the junction left unmatched. The CDR3 extends over 16 amino acids. The CDR3 is CASSQVLAGGRDTQYF. The DNA of the CDR3 is TGTGCCAGCAGCCAAGTATTAGCGGGAGGGAGGGATACGCAGTATTTT.

This clonotype was recorded a few times. This chain connects TRBV5-6 to TRBJ2-5; 10 positions match TRBD1. Trimming cost V 4 bases and J 5 bases; bases outside gene matches: 8. CDR1 SGHDT and CDR2 YYEEEE come from the germline V gene. The CDR3 loop spans 15 amino acids. The CDR3: CASSEPGQGMETQYF. The CDR3 DNA follows: TGTGCCAGCAGCGAACCGGGACAGGGGATGGAGACCCAGTACTTC.

This clonotype has a handful of counts. J is TRBJ2-6 and V is TRBV5-5, with TRBD1 as a possible D gene (6 bases). Trimming stripped 0 bases from V and 1 base from J, with 11 bases between. Germline V gene lookup returns CDR1 SGHKS and CDR2 YYEKEE (reference sequence). The CDR3 totals 17 residues. The DNA of the CDR3 is TGTGCCAGCAGCTTGGGCTGGGGGCGGTCTGGGGCCAACGTCCTGACTTTC. Translating gives CASSLGWGRSGANVLTF. The full variable domain, in which reference TRBV5-5 and TRBJ2-6 provide the parts outside the CDR3, is DAGVTQSPTHLIKTRGQQVTLRCSPISGHKSVSWYQQVLGQGPQFIFQYYEKEERGRGNFPDRFSARQFPNYSSELNVNALLLGDSALYLCASSLGWGRSGANVLTFGAGSRLTVL.

There are many counts of this clonotype. The CDR3 nucleotides are TGTGCCAGCAGGACATTACAAGGCGGGGGGGCAGAGACCCAGTACTTC. Its translation is CASRTLQGGGAETQYF. The V and J genes are TRBV28 and TRBJ2-5, with 9 bases identical to TRBD2. V shed 6 bases, J shed 4 bases, and the junction held 12 bases outside the gene matches. The CDR3 is 16 residues long. CDR1 MDHEN and CDR2 SYDVKM come from the germline V gene.

This clonotype was seen a handful of times. This rearrangement joins TRBV27 to TRBJ2-3; 11 positions agree with TRBD2. This CDR3 is 16 amino acids long. J was trimmed by 2 bases and V by 6 bases; bases with no gene match: 7. CDR1 is MNHEY, CDR2 SMNVEV, per germline (reference sequence). The DNA of the CDR3 is TGTGCCAGCAGGACGCCGGGACTAGCGGACACAGATACGCAGTATTTT. It codes for CASRTPGLADTDTQYF.

The gene calls are TRBV24-1 and TRBJ2-2; D unclear. This CDR3 is built from 17 residues. V lost 1 base to trimming and J lost 2 bases, with 13 bases between them. Looked up from germline, CDR1 is KGHDR and CDR2 is SFDVKD. The DNA for the CDR3 is TGTGCCACCAGTGATTTAGGGCCAGGCCTAAACACCGGGGAGCTGTTTTTT. Translating it yields CATSDLGPGLNTGELFF.

This clonotype was found a few times. The chain employs TRBV6-1 and TRBJ2-7; TRBD2 is a possible D gene (5 bases). Germline-derived CDR1 and CDR2 are MNHNS and SASEGT. The V and J ends lost 10 bases and 5 bases respectively, with 18 bases between them. This CDR3 has 13 amino acids. This CDR3 reads CATRPLSGNEQYF. In DNA, the CDR3 is TGTGCCACCCGGCCGTTATCGGGGAACGAGCAGTACTTC.

This chain uses TRBV30 with TRBJ2-7; 9 bases line up with TRBD1. The J segment lost 2 bases and the V segment lost 2 bases, leaving 7 bases of the junction unmatched. CDR1 GTSNPN and CDR2 SVGIG come from the germline V gene (reference sequence). This CDR3 region has 15 residues. Written as DNA, the CDR3 is TGTGCCTGGAGTCGGGGATGGGACAGGGCCTACGAGCAGTACTTC. Translated: CAWSRGWDRAYEQYF. The full variable domain, completed using reference TRBV30 and TRBJ2-7, is SQTIHQWPATLVQPVGSPLSLECTVEGTSNPNLYWYRQAAGRGLQLLFYSVGIGQISSEVPQNLSASRPQDRQFILSSKKLLLSDSGFYLCAWSRGWDRAYEQYFGPGTRLTVT.

This clonotype showed up just a few times. The V gene is TRBV28, the J gene TRBJ2-7, with 9 bases aligning to TRBD1. Germline CDR1 reads MDHEN; CDR2 reads SYDVKM. Losses at the gene ends were 4 bases for V and 6 bases for J; bases not matched to a gene: 10. The CDR3 runs to 15 residues. In DNA, the CDR3 is TGTGCCAGCAGTTCTGCGGGACAGGGAGTCTCCGAGCAGTACTTC. Encoded protein: CASSSAGQGVSEQYF.

This clonotype came up many times. The rearrangement links TRBV20-1 to TRBJ2-5; D is uncertain. The V gene's germline CDR1 is DFQATT and CDR2 SNEGSKA (reference sequence). The CDR3 length is 13 residues. Between the trimmed V and J ends, which lost 2 bases and 1 base, there was a span of 8 bases. CDR3 protein: CSARHTPQETQYF. Here the CDR3 DNA reads TGCAGTGCTAGACACACTCCCCAAGAGACCCAGTACTTC.

The V call is TRBV30, the J call TRBJ2-6; D perhaps matches TRBD1 (5 bases). CDR1 is GTSNPN, CDR2 SVGIG, per germline (reference sequence). V lost 7 bases, J lost 0 bases, and 10 bases lay in between. This CDR3 has 14 residues. CDR3 amino acids: CALDTSSGANVLTF. The CDR3 DNA reads TGTGCCTTGGACACCAGCTCTGGGGCCAACGTCCTGACTTTC.

The chain combines TRBV15 with TRBJ2-5; 7 nucleotides match TRBD2. Losses at the gene ends were 0 bases for V and 5 bases for J; bases not matched to a gene: 6. Germline V gene sequence: CDR1 LNHNV, CDR2 YYDKDF (reference sequence). There are 15 residues in the CDR3. The CDR3 DNA sequence: TGTGCCACCAGCAGAGATATGGCGGGAGTCGAGACCCAGTACTTC. Its protein is CATSRDMAGVETQYF.

A few counts support this clonotype. The chain combines TRBV4-1 with TRBJ2-5; TRBD2 agrees at 11 bases. The germline gives CDR1 MGHRA, CDR2 YSYEKL. V dropped 0 bases and J dropped 0; count of bases not matched to a gene: 3. CDR3 size: 17 residues. The CDR3 is CASSQDPSGGYQETQYF. Written as DNA, the CDR3 is TGCGCCAGCAGCCAAGACCCTAGCGGGGGGTACCAAGAGACCCAGTACTTC.

V usage is TRBV21-1 and J usage is TRBJ2-3; the tabulated D call, TRBD1, remains unverified against the DNA. TRBV21-1 is a pseudogene locus. CDR3 length equals 14 residues. CDR3 protein: CASSKPGGSDTQYF. CDR3 bases: TGTGCCAGCAGCAAACCAGGGGGCTCGGATACGCAGTATTTT.

In its sample, this clonotype was seen a few times. The chain links TRBV20-1 to TRBJ2-7, with TRBD2 as a possible D gene (6 bases). CDR1 is DFQATT, CDR2 SNEGSKA, per germline (reference sequence). CDR3 size: 15 residues. Trimming pared 0 bases from V and 3 bases from J, leaving 15 bases between. The CDR3 DNA reads as TGCAGTGCTAGAGATAGTGGAGGGCACCGCTACGAGCAGTACTTC. As protein: CSARDSGGHRYEQYF.

The sample holds many counts of this clonotype. The CDR3 nucleotides are TGCGCCAGCAGCTTGGGAGGGACAGGGATTGTAAATGAGCAGTTCTTC. Protein product: CASSLGGTGIVNEQFF. V gene TRBV5-1 combines with J gene TRBJ2-1, with 9 bases fitting TRBD1. The germline gives CDR1 SGHRS, CDR2 YFSETQ. The CDR3 has 16 amino acids. V lost 0 bases to trimming and J lost 7 bases; unmatched junction nucleotides: 8.

This clonotype turned up a few times. The chain uses TRBV28 and TRBJ1-2; 8 nucleotides align to TRBD1. V gave up 3 bases and J gave up 6 bases; unmatched junction bases: 3. The germline CDR1 and CDR2 sequences are MDHEN and SYDVKM. The CDR3 is 13 residues long. For the CDR3, the DNA is TGTGCCAGCAGTTTCCGGACAGGGAATGGCTACACCTTC. Translated: CASSFRTGNGYTF.

This clonotype was seen a handful of times. In DNA form, the CDR3 reads TGCAGTGCTAGAGACCGACAAGCGGCAAGGGAGCAGTACTTC. Amino acid sequence: CSARDRQAAREQYF. V gene TRBV20-1 combines with J gene TRBJ2-7, with D possibly matching TRBD2 (5 bases). CDR3 length: 14 amino acids. Germline V gives CDR1 DFQATT, CDR2 SNEGSKA (reference sequence). Trimming stripped 0 bases from V and 7 bases from J, with 16 bases between.

This clonotype showed up many times. The J gene is TRBJ2-5, the V gene TRBV4-3, with 15 nucleotides matching TRBD2. The V and J ends lost 3 bases and 2 bases, in that order; junction bases with no gene match: 7. The CDR3 is 18 amino acids. Germline V gene lookup returns CDR1 LGHNA and CDR2 YSLEER. Here the CDR3 DNA reads TGCGCCAGCAGCCAGAAGGGACTAGCGGGAGGCGTACAAGAGACCCAGTACTTC. Its protein is CASSQKGLAGGVQETQYF.

The genes are TRBV6-4 and TRBJ2-1; D unresolved. V was shortened by 3 bases and J by 0 bases, with 12 bases between the two germline ends. CDR1 MRHNA and CDR2 SNTAGT come from the germline V gene. The CDR3 runs to 16 residues. The CDR3: CASSETPESSYNEQFF. The CDR3, as DNA: TGTGCCAGCAGTGAAACTCCGGAAAGCTCCTACAATGAGCAGTTCTTC.

The rearrangement links TRBV18 to TRBJ2-7; D uncertain. The CDR3 spans 13 residues. From germline, CDR1 is KGHSH and CDR2 LQKENI. Trimming took off 3 bases at V and 3 bases at J, with 9 bases between the two ends. CDR3 nucleotide sequence: TGTGCCAGCTCACCTACGACCGGCTACGAGCAGTACTTC. Protein: CASSPTTGYEQYF.

The chain recombines TRBV20-1 with TRBJ2-7; TRBD2 aligns across 10 bases. From germline, CDR1 is DFQATT and CDR2 SNEGSKA (reference sequence). The junction had 12 bases not matched to a gene; V was cut back by 6 bases and J by 7 bases. The CDR3 runs 14 residues. The CDR3 sequence is CSARAALAGDEQYF. CDR3 DNA sequence: TGCAGTGCCAGGGCCGCGCTAGCGGGGGATGAGCAGTACTTC.

The J gene is TRBJ2-3, the V gene TRBV6-2 or TRBV6-3; 8 bases are a match to TRBD1. Germline CDR1 is MNHEY and CDR2 is SVGEGT. Germline trimming cut 6 bases from V and 2 bases from J; bases unmatched to any gene: 13. CDR3 length: 17 amino acids. CDR3 in DNA: TGTGCCAGCAGATCGGAAGACAGGGGCTGGGCCACAGATACGCAGTATTTT. Protein product: CASRSEDRGWATDTQYF.

The V and J genes are TRBV25-1 and TRBJ2-7; D call uncertain. V gave up 1 base and J gave up 5 bases, with 15 bases separating them. There are 15 residues in the CDR3. Germline V gene lookup returns CDR1 MGHDK and CDR2 SYGVNS. CDR3 DNA sequence: TGTGCCAGCAGTGAATCGGTAGGGCAGTGGGACGAGCAGTACTTC. Residues: CASSESVGQWDEQYF.

This clonotype is medium-sized within its sample. The chain couples TRBV5-1 to TRBJ2-5; D tentatively reads TRBD1 or TRBD2 (5 bases each). Between the trimmed V and J ends, which lost 4 bases and 4 bases, there was a span of 14 bases. There are 14 residues in the CDR3. The germline V gene encodes CDR1 SGHRS and CDR2 YFSETQ. The CDR3 coding sequence is TGCGCCAGCAGCCTGGGACGGCAGCTAGAGACCCAGTACTTC. It yields the protein CASSLGRQLETQYF.

This clonotype was found many times. The chain combines TRBV5-6 with TRBJ2-7; D not resolved. There are 13 residues in the CDR3. Germline CDR1 reads SGHDT; CDR2 reads YYEEEE. Trimming pared 3 bases from V and 5 bases from J, leaving 12 bases between. Here the CDR3 DNA reads TGTGCCAGCAGCTGGGCCGAAGGAGACGAGCAGTACTTC. This translates into CASSWAEGDEQYF.